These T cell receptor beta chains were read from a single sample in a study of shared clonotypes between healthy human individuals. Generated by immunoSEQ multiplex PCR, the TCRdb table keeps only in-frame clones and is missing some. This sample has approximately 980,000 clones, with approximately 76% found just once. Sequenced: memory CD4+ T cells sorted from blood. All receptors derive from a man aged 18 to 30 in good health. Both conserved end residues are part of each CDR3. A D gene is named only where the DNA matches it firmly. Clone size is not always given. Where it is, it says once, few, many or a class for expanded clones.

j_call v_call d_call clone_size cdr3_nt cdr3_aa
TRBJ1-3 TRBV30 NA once TGTGCCTGGAGTGTAATAGGGGAGACTGGTGGAAACACCATATATTTT CAWSVIGETGGNTIYF
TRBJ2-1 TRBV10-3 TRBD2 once TGTGCCATCAGTGAGTCCGGGACTAGCGGCCCAGAGCGGTTCTTC CAISESGTSGPERFF
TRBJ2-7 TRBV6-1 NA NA TGTGCCAGCAGATTAGACTCCTTGAGGGAGCAGTACTTC CASRLDSLREQYF
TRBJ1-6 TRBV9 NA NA TGTGCCAGCAGCGCGGACAGAGAAAATTCACCCCTCCACTTT CASSADRENSPLHF
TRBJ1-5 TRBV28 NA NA TGTGCCAGCAGTGAGGGGGTGTGGGATAGCAATCAGCCCCAGCATTTT CASSEGVWDSNQPQHF
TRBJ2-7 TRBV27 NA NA TGTGCCAGCAGTTCCCGGGAACGGCTCTCCTACGAGCAGTACTTC CASSSRERLSYEQYF
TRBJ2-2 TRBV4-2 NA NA TGTGCCAGCAGCCAAGACCAACCGGGACCGCTAACCGGGGAGCTGTTTTTT CASSQDQPGPLTGELFF
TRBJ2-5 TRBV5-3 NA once TGTGCCAGAAGCTTTTCCCGGGGCCAAGAGACCCAGTACTTC CARSFSRGQETQYF
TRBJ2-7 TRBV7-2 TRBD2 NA TGTGCCAGCAGCTTAGCTAGCGGGAGACCCGAGCAGTACTTC CASSLASGRPEQYF
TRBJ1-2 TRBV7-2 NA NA TGTGCCAGCAGCGTCACAGGCTATGGCTACACCTTC CASSVTGYGYTF
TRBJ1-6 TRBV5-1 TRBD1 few TGCGCCAGCAGCTTTTCCATCGGGACAGGGGAGTCACCCCTCCACTTT CASSFSIGTGESPLHF
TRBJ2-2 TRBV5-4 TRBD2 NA TGTGCCAGCAGCCCAGGACTAGCGGGGCACACCGGGGAGCTGTTTTTT CASSPGLAGHTGELFF
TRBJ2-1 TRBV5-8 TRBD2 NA TGTGCCAGCAGAGTACCGGGAGGGCCGGATGAGCAGTTCTTC CASRVPGGPDEQFF
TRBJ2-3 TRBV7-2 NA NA TGTGCCAGCAGCCCCCGCAGGACTAGCACAGATACGCAGTATTTT CASSPRRTSTDTQYF
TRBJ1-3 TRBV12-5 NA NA TGTGCTAGTGGTTTGGTAACTTCCACCATATATTTT CASGLVTSTIYF
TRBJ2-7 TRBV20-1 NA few TGCAGTGCCGTAACAGGGTACGAGCAGTACTTC CSAVTGYEQYF
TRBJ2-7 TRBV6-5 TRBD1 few TGTGCCAGTAGAACAGGGGAAACCTACGAGCAGTACTTC CASRTGETYEQYF
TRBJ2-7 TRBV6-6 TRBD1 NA TGTGCCAGCAGTTCCCAACGACAGGGCTACGAGCAGTACTTC CASSSQRQGYEQYF
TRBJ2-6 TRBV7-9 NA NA TGTGCCAGCAGCCTAAACAGTGACTCTGGGGCCAACGTCCTGACTTTC CASSLNSDSGANVLTF
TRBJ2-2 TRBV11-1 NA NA TGTGCCAGCAGCTTAACCCCGGTGGGTAGCCCAACCGGGGAGCTGTTTTTT CASSLTPVGSPTGELFF
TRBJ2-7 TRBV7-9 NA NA TGTGCCAGCAGCCCTGTAGTGGGAACCTACGAGCAGTACTTC CASSPVVGTYEQYF
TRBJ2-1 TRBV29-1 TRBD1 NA TGCAGCGCCGGAAGAGGGGGCCACTCCTACAATGAGCAGTTCTTC CSAGRGGHSYNEQFF
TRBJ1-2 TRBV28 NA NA TGTGCCAGCAGCAGGGGAGACGGGAACTATGGCTACACCTTC CASSRGDGNYGYTF
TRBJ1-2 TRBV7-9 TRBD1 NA TGTGCCAGCAGCTTAGGGGGACAGGGCAGTGGCTACACCTTC CASSLGGQGSGYTF
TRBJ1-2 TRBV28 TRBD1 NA TGTGCCAGCATCACGGGACAGGGAAGTTATGGCTACACCTTC CASITGQGSYGYTF
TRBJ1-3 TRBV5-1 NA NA TGCGCCAGCAGCTCCGGGACGGCTGGAAACACCATATATTTT CASSSGTAGNTIYF
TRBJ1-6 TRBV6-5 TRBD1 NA TGTGCCAGCAGTTTGGACAGGGGAAAGTCACCCCTCCACTTT CASSLDRGKSPLHF
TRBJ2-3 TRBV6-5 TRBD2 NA TGTGCCAGCAGAGTAGCGGGAGGACGCACAGATACGCAGTATTTT CASRVAGGRTDTQYF
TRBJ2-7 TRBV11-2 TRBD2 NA TGTGCCAGCAGCCCGCTAGCGGGATGGCTCGAGCAGTACTTC CASSPLAGWLEQYF
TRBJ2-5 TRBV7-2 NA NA TGTGCCAGCAGCCCCTTAAGACAAGAGACCCAGTACTTC CASSPLRQETQYF
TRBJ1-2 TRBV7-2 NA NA TGTGCCAGCACCAACCCGAATTCTGGCTACACCTTC CASTNPNSGYTF
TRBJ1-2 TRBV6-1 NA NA TGTGCCAGCAGTGAGGGTCAGGTTCATACTGGCTACACCTTC CASSEGQVHTGYTF
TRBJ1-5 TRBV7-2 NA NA TGTGCCAGCAGCTTTGGAAGTAGCAATCAGCCCCAGCATTTT CASSFGSSNQPQHF
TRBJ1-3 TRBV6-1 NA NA TGTGCCAGCAGTGGGACAGCGATAGTCTCTGGAAACACCATATATTTT CASSGTAIVSGNTIYF
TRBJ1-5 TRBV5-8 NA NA TGTGCCAGCAGCATTGGGGTCGGGGGGGTTAGCAATCAGCCCCAGCATTTT CASSIGVGGVSNQPQHF
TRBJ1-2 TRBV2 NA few TGTGCCAGCAGTGAACAGTCGAACTATGGCTACACCTTC CASSEQSNYGYTF
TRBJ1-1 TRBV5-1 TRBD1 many TGCGCCAGCACAACCGTAGGGACAGCGAACACTGAAGCTTTCTTT CASTTVGTANTEAFF
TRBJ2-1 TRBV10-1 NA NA TGCGCCAGCAGTGACGCCGAGACAGGCTACAATGAGCAGTTCTTC CASSDAETGYNEQFF
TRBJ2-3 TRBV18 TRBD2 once TGTGCCAGCTCACCGCTAGCGGGGACCACAGATACGCAGTATTTT CASSPLAGTTDTQYF
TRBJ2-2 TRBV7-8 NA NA TGTGCCAGCAGCTTTGAGTCCGGGGAGCTGTTTTTT CASSFESGELFF
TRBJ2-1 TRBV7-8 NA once TGTGCCAGCAGCTTAAGAGACAATGAGCAGTTCTTC CASSLRDNEQFF